Listed here are 6 T cell receptor beta chains from one sample, sequenced in a study of blood T cells in healthy people across ages. A second PCR, run for 7 to 11 cycles, used a sample-barcoded 5' primer plus a J-beta primer mix. Each CDR3 protein gets one entry after TCRdb re-called the 5' RACE reads with MiXCR. The sample has 380,000 or so distinct CDR3 sequences, about 52% seen once. The sequenced sample consisted of blood. The receptors shown here come from a man aged 55 to 69 in good health.

V is TRBV27 and J is TRBJ2-1, with TRBD2 matching over 9 bases. The DNA end is a closer match to TRBJ2-7, so the J assignment may be wrong. CDR1 is MNHEY and CDR2 is SMNVEV in the germline V gene (reference sequence). The CDR3 extends over 16 amino acids. CDR3 in DNA: TGTGCCAGCAGGATAGCGGGGGCCTCCTCCTACAATGAGCAGTACTTC. It yields the protein CASRIAGASSYNEQYF.

The V gene is TRBV11-3, the J gene TRBJ2-3, with TRBD1 as a possible D gene (6 bases). Germline V lookup: CDR1 SGHNT, CDR2 YENEEA. The CDR3 extends over 16 amino acids. Trimming left V 5 bases short and J 5 bases short, with 20 bases between. The CDR3: CASSGPSPGQKDTQYF. The CDR3 DNA reads as TGTGCCAGCAGCGGACCCTCACCGGGACAAAAAGATACGCAGTATTTT.

The rearrangement uses TRBV27 and TRBJ2-1, with TRBD2 matching over 13 bases. The DNA end lines up better with TRBJ2-7; the J call may be wrong. This CDR3 contains 16 residues. Germline CDR1 reads MNHEY; CDR2 reads SMNVEV (reference sequence). The chain's CDR3 is CASSPPRTSGSCEQYF. The CDR3 DNA follows: TGTGCCAGCAGCCCCCCCCGGACTAGCGGGAGTTGCGAGCAGTACTTC.

This clonotype has a count of ten or more. This chain uses TRBV7-9 with TRBJ2-7; 13 bases fit TRBD2. Losses at the gene ends were 5 bases for V and 7 bases for J; bases not matched to a gene: 11. Germline assignment: CDR1 SEHNR and CDR2 FQNEAQ (reference sequence). The CDR3 length is 16 residues. For the CDR3, the DNA is TGTGCCAGCAGCCCGGGACTAGCGGGGCCCTTCTGGGAGCAGTACTTC. Translating it yields CASSPGLAGPFWEQYF.

This clonotype was picked up a small number of times. The chain couples TRBV4-2 to TRBJ2-5; D is possibly TRBD2 (6 bases). Germline V gives CDR1 LGHNA, CDR2 YNFKEQ. V was trimmed by 0 bases and J by 4 bases, leaving 18 bases between them. The CDR3 runs 17 residues. The CDR3 loop is CASSQDVIASVTETQYF. Written as DNA, the CDR3 is TGTGCCAGCAGCCAAGATGTCATCGCTAGCGTAACAGAGACCCAGTACTTC.

Remarks on this clonotype: It may be a read error: a sequence one base away is much more abundant. The CDR3 DNA reads TGTGCCAGCAGTTACCTCTCTGGGGCCAACGTCCTGACTTTC. Translating gives CASSYLSGANVLTF. The chain links TRBV6-5 to TRBJ2-6; D ambiguous. Germline CDR1 reads MNHEY; CDR2 reads SVGAGI. The CDR3 runs 14 residues. Trimming cost V 2 bases and J 0 bases, with 2 bases left between them.